The T cell receptor (beta chain) under discussion was sequenced for a study of blood T cell repertoires in COVID-19. This CDR3 region has 13 residues. Trimming pared 4 bases from V and 4 bases from J, leaving 10 bases between. CDR1 is SGHNT, CDR2 YENEEA, per germline. Methods used by the authors: Estimates of nucleated cell counts were drawn from the amplification of reference gene primers. The data were produced by immunoSEQ multiplex PCR, yet TCRdb's version contains in-frame clones alone and is incomplete. The V and J calls and clone size are taken from that table; D and trimming were inferred from the DNA. This sample has hundreds of thousands of clones, with 85% to 90% found just once.

Sequencing was performed on peripheral blood. The receptor was isolated from a woman in her forties or fifties with COVID-19, enrolled during active disease. This chain connects TRBV11-3 to TRBJ1-1; D perhaps matches TRBD1 (6 bases). This CDR3 is CASSSNRATEAFF. The CDR3 DNA follows: TGTGCCAGCAGCTCCAACAGGGCCACTGAAGCTTTCTTT.